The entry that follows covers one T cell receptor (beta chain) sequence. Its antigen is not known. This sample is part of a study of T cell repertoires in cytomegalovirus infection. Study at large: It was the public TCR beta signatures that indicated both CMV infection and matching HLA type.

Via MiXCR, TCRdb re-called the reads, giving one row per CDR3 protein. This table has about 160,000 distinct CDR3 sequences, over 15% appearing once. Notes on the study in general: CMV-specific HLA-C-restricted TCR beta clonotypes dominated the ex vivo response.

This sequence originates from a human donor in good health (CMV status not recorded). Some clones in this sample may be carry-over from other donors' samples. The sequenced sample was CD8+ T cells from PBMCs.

The CDR3 loop reads CASRRRTLTADEKLFF. In nucleotides, the CDR3 is TGTGCCAGCAGACGTCGAACTTTAACGGCGGACGAAAAACTGTTTTTT. The chain combines TRBV2 with TRBJ1-4; D call uncertain. CDR3 length: 16 amino acids. CDR1 is SNHLY, CDR2 FYNNEI, per germline. The V gene lost 6 bases and the J gene lost 8 bases, with 22 bases spanning the gap.